Below are 19 T cell receptor beta chains sequenced from a single sample in a study of T-cell reconstitution after alpha-beta-depleted transplantation in children. A library of TCRbeta sequences, prepared with unique molecular identifiers, was generated. TCRdb ran MiXCR on the PCR reads and lists one entry per CDR3 protein. The table has some 110,000 distinct CDR3 sequences, 9% to 12% seen once; the top ten hold less than 40%. Sequenced material: PBMCs, taken before TCRalphabeta/CD19-depleted stem cell transplant. These receptors were collected from a boy aged 2-15 years with acute lymphoblastic leukemia, due to receive a stem cell transplant.

V gene TRBV11-2 combines with J gene TRBJ2-3; possibly TRBD1 or TRBD2 for D (5 bases each). The germline V and J ends were trimmed by 6 bases and 5 bases, with 18 bases remaining between them. From germline, CDR1 is SGHAT and CDR2 FQNNGV. This CDR3 contains 15 residues. CDR3 coding DNA: TGTGCCAGCAGGAGGGGTAGGGGTATGAGAGATACGCAGTATTTT. Translated, it gives CASRRGRGMRDTQYF.

CDR3 sequence reads: CASSGGASNYGYTF. The CDR3 DNA follows: TGTGCCAGCAGCGGGGGGGCTTCTAACTATGGCTACACCTTC. The V gene is TRBV6-1, the J gene TRBJ1-2; a weak D match, TRBD1 (6 bases). CDR3 length: 14 residues. The V gene lost 6 bases and the J gene lost 0 bases, with 11 bases spanning the gap. Germline V CDR1 and CDR2: MNHNS, SASEGT.

Regarding this clonotype: A much larger clone differs from this one at a single base, so this may be a read error. The rearrangement uses TRBV5-1 and TRBJ2-7; no clear D. The germline V gene has CDR1 SGHRS and CDR2 YFSETQ. This CDR3 spans 13 amino acids. CDR3 DNA sequence: TGCGCCAGCAGCTTGGGTCAAAACCACGATCAGTACTTC. This codes for CASSLGQNHDQYF.

V gene TRBV18 combines with J gene TRBJ1-2; the D gene is possibly TRBD1 (6 bases). This CDR3 comprises 13 residues. V was cut by 4 bases and J by 6 bases, with 12 bases left in between. The V gene's germline CDR1 is KGHSH and CDR2 LQKENI. CDR3 sequence: CASSQNTGNGYTF. CDR3 nucleotide sequence: TGTGCCAGCTCACAAAACACAGGGAATGGCTACACCTTC.

The chain employs TRBV20-1 and TRBJ2-7; D ambiguous. The V gene lost 4 bases and the J gene lost 2 bases, with 9 bases spanning the gap. This CDR3 has 12 amino acids. CDR1 DFQATT and CDR2 SNEGSKA come from the germline V gene (reference sequence). The CDR3 nucleotides read TGCAGTGCTACGGCAGCCACCTACGAGCAGTACTTC. Translated: CSATAATYEQYF.

The genes are TRBV6-5 and TRBJ2-1; 13 positions agree with TRBD2. Unmatched junction bases numbered 10, after V lost 4 bases and J lost 7 bases. Germline V CDR1 and CDR2: MNHEY, SVGAGI. The CDR3 is made up of 17 amino acids. For the CDR3, the DNA is TGTGCCAGCAGTTCACCGATGGGACTAGCGGGAACTAATGAGCAGTTCTTC. Translating it yields CASSSPMGLAGTNEQFF.

This clonotype was found a few times. The J gene is TRBJ2-5, the V gene TRBV28; D remains unclear. In germline, CDR1 is MDHEN, CDR2 SYDVKM. This CDR3 has 14 residues. The V end lost 6 bases, the J end lost 4 bases, and 15 bases lay between the germline ends. CDR3 amino acids: CASSQSPERETQYF. CDR3 in DNA: TGTGCCAGCAGCCAAAGTCCCGAGAGAGAGACCCAGTACTTC.

The CDR3 protein is CASSFGTEYYNYGYTF. DNA for the CDR3: TGTGCCAGCAGCTTCGGGACAGAGTATTATAACTATGGCTACACCTTC. The V and J genes are TRBV11-2 and TRBJ1-2, with TRBD1 matching 7 bases. CDR3 size: 16 residues. CDR1 is SGHAT, CDR2 FQNNGV, per germline. V trimming: 3 bases; J trimming: 1 base; junction bases outside the gene matches: 8. Based on the CDR3 plus reference TRBV11-2 and TRBJ1-2, the full variable domain is EAGVAQSPRYKIIEKRQSVAFWCNPISGHATLYWYQQILGQGPKLLIQFQNNGVVDDSQLPKDRFSAERLKGVDSTLKIQPAKLEDSAVYLCASSFGTEYYNYGYTFGSGTRLTVV.

This clonotype was seen ten or more times. The rearrangement links TRBV5-1 to TRBJ1-6; 8 positions match TRBD1. The V and J ends lost 3 bases and 7 bases, in that order; junction bases with no gene match: 9. Germline V gene sequence: CDR1 SGHRS, CDR2 YFSETQ. This CDR3 is built from 16 residues. CDR3 sequence (DNA): TGCGCCAGCAGCTCAGACAGGGGAGAAATCAATTCACCCCTCCACTTT. It translates to CASSSDRGEINSPLHF.

This clonotype was found many times. At one end the junction does not follow the germline gene, possibly because of a read error. The DNA for the CDR3 is TGTGCCAGCAGCCTTAAGGAGACCCAGTACTTC. Residues: CASSLKETQYF. The chain is built from TRBV5-1 and TRBJ2-5; no clear D gene. Germline V lookup: CDR1 SGHRS, CDR2 YFSETQ. This CDR3 region has 11 residues.

This clonotype appeared a few times. The CDR3 is CASGSSTGDEQYF. CDR3 coding DNA: TGTGCCAGCGGCTCTTCGACAGGGGACGAGCAGTACTTC. The chain joins TRBV2 to TRBJ2-7; 8 bases align to TRBD1. The CDR3 has 13 residues. V lost 8 bases to trimming and J lost 5 bases; unmatched junction nucleotides: 8. CDR1 SNHLY and CDR2 FYNNEI come from the germline V gene.

At least ten counts were recorded for this clonotype. The chain joins TRBV5-6 to TRBJ2-3; unclear D gene. V was pared by 2 bases and J by 4 bases, with 11 bases between. Germline V gene lookup returns CDR1 SGHDT and CDR2 YYEEEE. The CDR3 spans 14 residues. The CDR3 reads CASSFGGVSDTQYF. CDR3 DNA: TGTGCCAGCAGCTTCGGTGGGGTATCAGATACGCAGTATTTT.

This clonotype was observed at least ten times. The V call is TRBV20-1, the J call TRBJ2-7, with 9 bases matching TRBD2. Germline trimming cut 0 bases from V and 2 bases from J; bases unmatched to any gene: 8. Germline CDR1 and CDR2: DFQATT and SNEGSKA (reference sequence). CDR3 size: 16 residues. CDR3 nucleotides: TGCAGTGCTAGAGATGTCAAGGCTAGCGGGACCTACGAGCAGTACTTC. Protein product: CSARDVKASGTYEQYF.

As concerns this clonotype: This is likely a read error, given that the CDR3 carries no conserved phenylalanine or tryptophan at its end. The chain joins TRBV18 to TRBJ2-1; 8 bases match TRBD2. Trimming at V came to 5 bases and at J to 9 bases, leaving 6 bases not matched to a gene. Germline V gene lookup returns CDR1 KGHSH and CDR2 LQKENI. This CDR3 comprises 13 residues. The CDR3 DNA is TGTGCCAGCTCAGCAAGACTAGCGTGTGAGCAGTTCTGC. It translates to CASSARLACEQFC.

This clonotype was counted a few times. This sequence joins TRBV5-4 and TRBJ2-3, with a tentative D call TRBD1 (5 bases). Trimming removed 1 base at V and 0 bases at J, with 12 bases between. The CDR3 consists of 16 residues. Germline V gene sequence: CDR1 SGHNT, CDR2 YYREEE (reference sequence). CDR3 coding DNA: TGTGCCAGCAGCTTGAGGTCAGGGCCTAGCACAGATACGCAGTATTTT. Translation: CASSLRSGPSTDTQYF.

This clonotype has a handful of counts. The chain couples TRBV7-9 to TRBJ1-1; 8 positions match TRBD1. This CDR3 spans 13 amino acids. The ends lost 3 bases at V and 4 bases at J; junction bases unmatched: 1. The V gene's germline CDR1 is SEHNR and CDR2 FQNEAQ (reference sequence). CDR3 in DNA: TGTGCCAGCAGCTTGGACAGGGTCACTGAAGCTTTCTTT. It codes for CASSLDRVTEAFF.

The rearrangement links TRBV5-6 to TRBJ1-1; 7 bases map to TRBD1. With 1 base clipped from V and 5 bases from J, the junction kept 11 bases outside the gene matches. The CDR3 is 16 amino acids. Germline CDR1 and CDR2: SGHDT and YYEEEE. CDR3 residues: CASSLRTGFPMTEAFF. The CDR3 nucleotides read TGTGCCAGCAGCTTGAGGACAGGCTTTCCGATGACTGAAGCTTTCTTT.

This clonotype was observed a few times. This chain connects TRBV29-1 to TRBJ1-2, with unresolved D. With 7 bases removed from V and 2 bases from J, the gap between germline ends came to 8 bases. CDR3 length: 11 amino acids. Germline assignment: CDR1 SQVTM and CDR2 ANQGSEA. The CDR3 reads CSAEINYGYTF. The DNA for the CDR3 is TGCAGCGCCGAAATAAACTATGGCTACACCTTC.

This clonotype was recorded many times. The CDR3, as DNA: TGTGCCACCAGTGCCCGGGCGGGGGCGCGGGTTAATGAGCAGTTCTTC. Translated, it gives CATSARAGARVNEQFF. The chain uses TRBV24-1 and TRBJ2-1; weak D call: TRBD2 (7 bases). The V and J ends lost 5 bases and 7 bases respectively, with 20 bases between them. Germline values: CDR1 KGHDR, CDR2 SFDVKD. This CDR3 has 16 amino acids.